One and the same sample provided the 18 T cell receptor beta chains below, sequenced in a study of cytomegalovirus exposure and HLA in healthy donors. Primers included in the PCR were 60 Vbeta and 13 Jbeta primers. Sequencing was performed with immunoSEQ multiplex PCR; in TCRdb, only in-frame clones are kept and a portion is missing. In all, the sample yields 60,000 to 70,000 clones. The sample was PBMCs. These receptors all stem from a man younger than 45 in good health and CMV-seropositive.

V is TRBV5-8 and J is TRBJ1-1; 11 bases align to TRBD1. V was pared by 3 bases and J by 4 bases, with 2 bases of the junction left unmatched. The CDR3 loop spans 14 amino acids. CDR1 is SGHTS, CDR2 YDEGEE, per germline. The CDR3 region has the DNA TGTGCCAGCAGCTCCGGGACAGGGGGCACTGAAGCTTTCTTT. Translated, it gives CASSSGTGGTEAFF.

CDR3 DNA sequence: TGTGCCAGCAGCTTGGCCGGAGCCCCAGAGACCCAGTACTTC. Encoded protein: CASSLAGAPETQYF. The chain carries TRBV5-4 and TRBJ2-5; D not resolved. Germline lookup yields CDR1 SGHNT and CDR2 YYREEE (reference sequence). The CDR3 spans 14 residues. V gave up 0 bases and J gave up 4 bases, with 10 bases separating them.

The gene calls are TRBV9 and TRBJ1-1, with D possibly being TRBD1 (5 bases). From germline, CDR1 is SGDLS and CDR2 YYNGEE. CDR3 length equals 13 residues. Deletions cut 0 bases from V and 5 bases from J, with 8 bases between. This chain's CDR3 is CASSVDPGTEAFF. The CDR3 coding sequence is TGTGCCAGCAGCGTAGACCCAGGGACTGAAGCTTTCTTT.

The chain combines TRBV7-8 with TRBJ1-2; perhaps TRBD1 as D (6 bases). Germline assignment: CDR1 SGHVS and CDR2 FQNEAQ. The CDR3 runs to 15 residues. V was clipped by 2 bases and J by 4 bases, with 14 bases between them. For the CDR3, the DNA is TGTGCCAGCAGCTTACTGGTGGGGGCTTCCTATGGCTACACCTTC. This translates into CASSLLVGASYGYTF.

CDR3 sequence reads: CASSAGSSGNTIYF. CDR3 coding DNA: TGTGCCAGCAGTGCAGGCAGCTCTGGAAACACCATATATTTT. The chain carries TRBV2 and TRBJ1-3; D remains unclear. With 4 bases removed from V and 0 bases from J, the gap between germline ends came to 7 bases. CDR1 is SNHLY, CDR2 FYNNEI, per germline. The CDR3 length is 14 residues.

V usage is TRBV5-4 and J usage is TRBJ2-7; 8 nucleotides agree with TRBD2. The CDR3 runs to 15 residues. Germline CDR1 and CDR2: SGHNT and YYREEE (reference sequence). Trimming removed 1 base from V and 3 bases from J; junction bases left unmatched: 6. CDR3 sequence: CASSLPTSGIYEQYF. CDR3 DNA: TGTGCCAGCAGCTTGCCCACTAGCGGAATCTACGAGCAGTACTTC.

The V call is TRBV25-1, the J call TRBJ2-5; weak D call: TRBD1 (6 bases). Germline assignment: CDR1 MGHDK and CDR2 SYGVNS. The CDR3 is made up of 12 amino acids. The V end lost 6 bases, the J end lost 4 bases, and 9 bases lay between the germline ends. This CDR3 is CASRDSRETQYF. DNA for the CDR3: TGTGCCAGCAGGGACAGCAGAGAGACCCAGTACTTC.

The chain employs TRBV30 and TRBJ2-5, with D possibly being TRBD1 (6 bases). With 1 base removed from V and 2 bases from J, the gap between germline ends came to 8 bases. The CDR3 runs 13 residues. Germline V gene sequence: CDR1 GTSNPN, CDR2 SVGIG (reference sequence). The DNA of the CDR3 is TGTGCCTGGAGTGGGACAGCACAAGAGACCCAGTACTTC. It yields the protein CAWSGTAQETQYF. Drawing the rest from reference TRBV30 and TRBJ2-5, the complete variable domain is SQTIHQWPATLVQPVGSPLSLECTVEGTSNPNLYWYRQAAGRGLQLLFYSVGIGQISSEVPQNLSASRPQDRQFILSSKKLLLSDSGFYLCAWSGTAQETQYFGPGTRLLVL.

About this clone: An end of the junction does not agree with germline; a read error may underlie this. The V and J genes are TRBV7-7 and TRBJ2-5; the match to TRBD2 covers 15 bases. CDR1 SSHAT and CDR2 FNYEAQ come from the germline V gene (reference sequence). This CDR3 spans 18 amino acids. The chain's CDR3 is CASSTRWTSGGEQETQYF. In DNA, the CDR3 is TGTGCTAGCAGCACGAGATGGACTAGCGGGGGGGAACAAGAGACCCAGTACTTC. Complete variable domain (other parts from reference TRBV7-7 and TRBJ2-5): GAGVSQSPRYKVTKRGQDVTLRCDPISSHATLYWYQQALGQGPEFLTYFNYEAQPDKSGLPSDRFSAERPEGSISTLTIQRTEQRDSAMYRCASSTRWTSGGEQETQYFGPGTRLLVL.

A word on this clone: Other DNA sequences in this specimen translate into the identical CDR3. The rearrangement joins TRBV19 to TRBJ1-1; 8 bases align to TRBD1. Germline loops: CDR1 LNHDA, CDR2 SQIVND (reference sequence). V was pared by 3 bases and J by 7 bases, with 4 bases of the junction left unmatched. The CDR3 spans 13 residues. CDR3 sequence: CASSIGGQGEAFF. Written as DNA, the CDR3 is TGTGCCAGTAGTATCGGTGGACAGGGTGAAGCTTTCTTT. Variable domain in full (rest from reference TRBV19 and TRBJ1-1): DGGITQSPKYLFRKEGQNVTLSCEQNLNHDAMYWYRQDPGQGLRLIYYSQIVNDFQKGDIAEGYSVSREKKESFPLTVTSAQKNPTAFYLCASSIGGQGEAFFGQGTRLTVV.

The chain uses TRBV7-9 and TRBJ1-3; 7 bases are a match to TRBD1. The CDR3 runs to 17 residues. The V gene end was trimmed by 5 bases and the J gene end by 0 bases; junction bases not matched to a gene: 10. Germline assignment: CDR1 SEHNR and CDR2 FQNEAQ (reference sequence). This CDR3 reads CASSHRGQSLSGNTIYF. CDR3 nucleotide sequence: TGTGCCAGCAGCCACCGGGGACAGTCTCTCTCTGGAAACACCATATATTTT.

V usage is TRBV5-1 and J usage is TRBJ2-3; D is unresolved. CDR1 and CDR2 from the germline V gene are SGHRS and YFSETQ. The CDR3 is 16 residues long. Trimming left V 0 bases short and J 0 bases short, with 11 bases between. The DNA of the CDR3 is TGCGCCAGCAGCTTGGCCGCCAGACTTAGCACAGATACGCAGTATTTT. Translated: CASSLAARLSTDTQYF. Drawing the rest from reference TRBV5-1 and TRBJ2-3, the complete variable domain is KAGVTQTPRYLIKTRGQQVTLSCSPISGHRSVSWYQQTPGQGLQFLFEYFSETQRNKGNFPGRFSGRQFSNSRSEMNVSTLELGDSALYLCASSLAARLSTDTQYFGPGTRLTVL.

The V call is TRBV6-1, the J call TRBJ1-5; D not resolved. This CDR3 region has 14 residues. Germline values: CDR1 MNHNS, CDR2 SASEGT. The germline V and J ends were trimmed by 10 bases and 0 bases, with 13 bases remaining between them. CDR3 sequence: CATTQRDSNQPQHF. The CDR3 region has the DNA TGTGCCACTACCCAGAGGGATAGCAATCAGCCCCAGCATTTT.

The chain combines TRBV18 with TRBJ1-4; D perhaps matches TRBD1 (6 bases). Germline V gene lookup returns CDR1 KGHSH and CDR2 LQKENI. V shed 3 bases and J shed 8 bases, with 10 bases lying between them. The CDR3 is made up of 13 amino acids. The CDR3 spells CASSPGRGEKLFF. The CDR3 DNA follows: TGTGCCAGCTCACCGGGCAGGGGCGAAAAACTGTTTTTT.

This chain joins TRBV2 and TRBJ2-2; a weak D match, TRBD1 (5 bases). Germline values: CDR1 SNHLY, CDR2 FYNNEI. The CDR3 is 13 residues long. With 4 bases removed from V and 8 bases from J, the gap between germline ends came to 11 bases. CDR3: CASSVVRVGELFF. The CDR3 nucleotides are TGTGCCAGCAGTGTAGTCAGGGTTGGGGAGCTGTTTTTT. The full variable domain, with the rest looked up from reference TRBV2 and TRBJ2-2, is EPEVTQTPSHQVTQMGQEVILRCVPISNHLYFYWYRQILGQKVEFLVSFYNNEISEKSEIFDDQFSVERPDGSNFTLKIRSTKLEDSAMYFCASSVVRVGELFFGEGSRLTVL.

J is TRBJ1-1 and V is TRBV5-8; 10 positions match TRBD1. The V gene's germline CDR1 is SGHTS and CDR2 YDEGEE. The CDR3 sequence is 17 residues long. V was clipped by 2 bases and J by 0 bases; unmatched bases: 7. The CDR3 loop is CASSFGTGVYMNTEAFF. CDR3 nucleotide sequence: TGTGCCAGCAGCTTTGGGACAGGGGTCTACATGAACACTGAAGCTTTCTTT.

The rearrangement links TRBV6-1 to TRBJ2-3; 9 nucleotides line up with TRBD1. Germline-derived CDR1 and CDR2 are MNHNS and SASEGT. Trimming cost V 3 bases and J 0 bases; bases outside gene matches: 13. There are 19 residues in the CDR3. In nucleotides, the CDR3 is TGTGCCAGCAGTGACCGCGGGACAGGGTATGTCCCTAGCACAGATACGCAGTATTTT. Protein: CASSDRGTGYVPSTDTQYF.

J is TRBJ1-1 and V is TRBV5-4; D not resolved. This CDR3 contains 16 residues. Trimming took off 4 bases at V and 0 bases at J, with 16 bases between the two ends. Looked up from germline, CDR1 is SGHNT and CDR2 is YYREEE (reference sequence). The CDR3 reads CASSPNGFKMNTEAFF. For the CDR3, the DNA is TGTGCCAGCAGCCCAAACGGGTTTAAGATGAACACTGAAGCTTTCTTT.